The present TCR beta chain was sequenced within a study of blood T cell repertoires in COVID-19. This CDR3 is 18 amino acids long. Germline-derived CDR1 and CDR2 are SGHNT and YYREEE (reference sequence). Trimming took 3 bases from V and 0 from J; bases not matched to a gene: 8. Assay used: immunoSEQ multiplex PCR; TCRdb lists only in-frame clones, some missing. The repertoire holds around 210,000 clones, with roughly 80% as singletons. The clonotype originates from a woman aged 70-85 years with acute or convalescent COVID-19. V gene TRBV5-4 combines with J gene TRBJ2-1; TRBD2 matches 11 bases. Sequencing used peripheral blood. The CDR3 reads CASSWALAGATSYNEQFF. CDR3 sequence (DNA): TGTGCCAGCAGCTGGGCACTAGCGGGAGCGACCTCCTACAATGAGCAGTTCTTC.